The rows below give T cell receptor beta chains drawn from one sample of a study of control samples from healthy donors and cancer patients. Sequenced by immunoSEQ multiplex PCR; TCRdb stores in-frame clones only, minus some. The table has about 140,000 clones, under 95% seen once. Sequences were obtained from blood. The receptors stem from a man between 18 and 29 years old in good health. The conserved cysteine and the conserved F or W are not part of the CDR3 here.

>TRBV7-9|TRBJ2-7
ASSVQRLTYEQY
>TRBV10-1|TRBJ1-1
ASSEGANTEAF
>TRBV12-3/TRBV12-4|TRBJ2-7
ASSRGTVDQY
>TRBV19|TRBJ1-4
ASSGTTNEKLF
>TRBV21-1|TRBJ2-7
ASSKEDPQGNRRGYEQY
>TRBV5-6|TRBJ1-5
ASSLGGLGNQPQH
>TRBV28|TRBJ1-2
ASSLTPDRVYGYT
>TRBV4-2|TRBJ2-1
ASSQVGWPGGSYNEQF
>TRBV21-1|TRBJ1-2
ASSGTGYGYT
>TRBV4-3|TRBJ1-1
ASSQEQATEAF
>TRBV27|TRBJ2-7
ASSQQGLAYEQY
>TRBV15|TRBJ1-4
ATSRDGIALNEKLF
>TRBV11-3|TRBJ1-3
ASSYTKQGISGNTIY
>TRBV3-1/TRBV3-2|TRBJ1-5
ASSQDFTGAGPQH
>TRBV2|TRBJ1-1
ASGGNWGTEAF
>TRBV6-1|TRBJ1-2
ASSERDVGGYT
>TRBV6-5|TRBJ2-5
ASRKGLAGAETQY
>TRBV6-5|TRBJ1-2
ASSSFRGGSYYGYT
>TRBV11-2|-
ASSLGQGVNNQPQY
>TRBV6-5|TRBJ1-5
ASSYSPGNQPQH
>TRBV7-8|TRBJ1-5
ASSFESGQLNQPQH
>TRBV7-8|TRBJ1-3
ASSYQPAGNTIY
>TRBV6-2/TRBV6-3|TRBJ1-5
ASSRGLAGHQPQH
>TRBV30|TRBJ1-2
AWSEGGAPSNYGYT
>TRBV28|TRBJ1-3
ASRQGGGNTIY
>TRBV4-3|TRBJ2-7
ASSQFRGAYEQY
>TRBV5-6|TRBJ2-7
ASSEVPVPSYEQY
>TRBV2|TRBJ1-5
ASSGALGSQPQH
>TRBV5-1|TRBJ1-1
ASSLAVGHTEAF
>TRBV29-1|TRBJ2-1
SVRGIYYNEQF
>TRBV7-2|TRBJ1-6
ASSSRTGTPEALH
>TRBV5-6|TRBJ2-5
ASSLSSSGGQETQY
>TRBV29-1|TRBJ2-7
SGGGENYEQY
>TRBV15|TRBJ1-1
ATSRAQANTEAF
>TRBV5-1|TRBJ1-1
ASSDPGPTMNTEAF
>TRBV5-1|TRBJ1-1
ASSMMGRNTEAF
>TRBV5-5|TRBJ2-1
ASSLLFREENEQF
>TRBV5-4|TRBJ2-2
ASSPGTSPMGGELF
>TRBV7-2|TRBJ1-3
ASSATGGNTIY
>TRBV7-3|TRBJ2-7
ASSRAGTVAHEQY
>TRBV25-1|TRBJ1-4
ASSAGWEKLF
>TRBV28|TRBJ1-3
ASSVQPSSGNTIY
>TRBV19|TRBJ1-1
ASKLRTGKVSDTEAF
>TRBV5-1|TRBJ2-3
ASSWGRGAGDTDTQY
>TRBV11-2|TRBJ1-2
ASSFPGAHYGYT
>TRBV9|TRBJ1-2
ASSPRDHERYGYT
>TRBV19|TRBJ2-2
ASSAISNTGELF
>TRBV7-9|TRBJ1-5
ASSFGGQPQH
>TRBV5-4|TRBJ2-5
ASSGGTGAIQETQY
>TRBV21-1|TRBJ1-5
ASSHFRDRVNQPQH
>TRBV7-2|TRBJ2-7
ASSLEDPLPYEQY
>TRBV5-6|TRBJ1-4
ASSLRQGGNEKLF
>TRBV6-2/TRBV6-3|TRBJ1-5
ASSYSSRAPGQPQH
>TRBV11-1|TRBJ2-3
ASSPQGDTQY